This TCR beta chain was sequenced during a study of T cells after posttransplantation cyclophosphamide. The data were produced by immunoSEQ multiplex PCR, yet TCRdb's version contains in-frame clones alone and is incomplete. The repertoire holds 45,000 to 60,000 clones, with roughly 92% as singletons. On the day of bone marrow donation, the related graft donor provided peripheral blood. Notes on this clone: Mismatch with germline at one junction end may stem from a read error.

CDR1 SSHAT and CDR2 FNYEAQ come from the germline V gene (reference sequence). The CDR3 is 17 amino acids. The source is a woman in her forties or fifties in good health and a related stem cell transplant donor. The genes are TRBV7-7 and TRBJ2-4; D is unclear. Sequenced: PBMCs. Here the CDR3 reads CASRLGVVTVAKNIQYF. DNA of the CDR3: TGTGCCAGCAGATTAGGTGTCGTTACAGTAGCCAAAAACATTCAGTACTTC. The full variable domain, in which reference TRBV7-7 and TRBJ2-4 provide the parts outside the CDR3, is GAGVSQSPRYKVTKRGQDVTLRCDPISSHATLYWYQQALGQGPEFLTYFNYEAQPDKSGLPSDRFSAERPEGSISTLTIQRTEQRDSAMYRCASRLGVVTVAKNIQYFGAGTRLSVL.